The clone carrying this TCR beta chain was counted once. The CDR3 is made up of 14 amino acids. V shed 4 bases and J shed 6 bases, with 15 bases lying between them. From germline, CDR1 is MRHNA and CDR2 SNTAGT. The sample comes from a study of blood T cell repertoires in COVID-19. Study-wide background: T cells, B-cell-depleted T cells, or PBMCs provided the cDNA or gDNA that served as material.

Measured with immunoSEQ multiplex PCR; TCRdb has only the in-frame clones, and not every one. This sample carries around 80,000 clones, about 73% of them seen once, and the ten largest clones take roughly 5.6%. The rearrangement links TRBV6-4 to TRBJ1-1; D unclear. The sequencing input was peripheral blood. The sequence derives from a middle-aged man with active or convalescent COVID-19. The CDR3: CASSVDGRHSEAFF. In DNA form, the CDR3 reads TGTGCCAGCAGTGTCGATGGGAGGCATTCTGAAGCTTTCTTT.